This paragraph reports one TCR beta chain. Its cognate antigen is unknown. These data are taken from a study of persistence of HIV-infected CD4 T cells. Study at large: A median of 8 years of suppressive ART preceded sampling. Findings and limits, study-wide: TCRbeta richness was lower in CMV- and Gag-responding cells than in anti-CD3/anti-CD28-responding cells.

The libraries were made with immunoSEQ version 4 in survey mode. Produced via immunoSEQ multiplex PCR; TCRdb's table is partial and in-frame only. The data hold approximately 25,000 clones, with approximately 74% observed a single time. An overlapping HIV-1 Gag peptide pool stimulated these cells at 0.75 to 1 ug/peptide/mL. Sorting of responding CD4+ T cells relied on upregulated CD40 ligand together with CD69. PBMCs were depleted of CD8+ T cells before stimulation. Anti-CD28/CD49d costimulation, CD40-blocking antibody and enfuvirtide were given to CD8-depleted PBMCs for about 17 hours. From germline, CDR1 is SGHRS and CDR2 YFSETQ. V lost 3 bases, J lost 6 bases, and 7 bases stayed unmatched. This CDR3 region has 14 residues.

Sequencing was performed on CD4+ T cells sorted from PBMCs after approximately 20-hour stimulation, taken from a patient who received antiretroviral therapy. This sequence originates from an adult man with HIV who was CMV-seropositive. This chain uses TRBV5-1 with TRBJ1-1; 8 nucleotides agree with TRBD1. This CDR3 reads CASSSWTGSSEAFF. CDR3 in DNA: TGCGCCAGCAGCTCCTGGACAGGGTCATCTGAAGCTTTCTTT.